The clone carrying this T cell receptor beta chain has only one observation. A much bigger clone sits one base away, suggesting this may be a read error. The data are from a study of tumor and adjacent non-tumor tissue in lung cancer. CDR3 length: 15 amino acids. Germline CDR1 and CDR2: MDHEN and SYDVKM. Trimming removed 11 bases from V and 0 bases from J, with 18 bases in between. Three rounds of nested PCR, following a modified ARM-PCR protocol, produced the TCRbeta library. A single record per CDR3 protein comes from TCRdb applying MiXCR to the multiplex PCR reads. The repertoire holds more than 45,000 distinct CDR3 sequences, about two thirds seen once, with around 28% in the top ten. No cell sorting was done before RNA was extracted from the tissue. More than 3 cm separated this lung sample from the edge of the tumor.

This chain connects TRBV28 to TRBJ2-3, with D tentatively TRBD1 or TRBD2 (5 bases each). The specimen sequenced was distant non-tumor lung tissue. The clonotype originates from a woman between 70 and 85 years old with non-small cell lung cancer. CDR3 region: CAGNNPGRSTDTQYF. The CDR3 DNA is TGTGCCGGCAATAATCCGGGACGCAGCACAGATACGCAGTATTTT.